These 13 T cell receptor beta chains were sequenced from one sample in a study of blood T cell repertoires in COVID-19. Using immunoSEQ multiplex PCR, the repertoire was profiled, and TCRdb retains in-frame clones only, with some absent. The repertoire holds roughly 120,000 clones, with approximately 90% as singletons. Sample: peripheral blood. The receptors were gathered from a human donor in a cohort sampled during active COVID-19.

This chain uses TRBV19 with TRBJ2-7; TRBD2 matches 11 bases. The V segment lost 5 bases and the J segment 7 bases; nucleotides outside the gene matches: 13. CDR3 length equals 16 residues. From germline, CDR1 is LNHDA and CDR2 SQIVND (reference sequence). The CDR3 sequence is CASSGQQLAGEKEQYF. The CDR3 DNA is TGTGCCAGTAGTGGGCAGCAACTAGCGGGAGAAAAAGAGCAGTACTTC.

The chain combines TRBV11-3 with TRBJ2-1; D is perhaps TRBD2 (6 bases). The CDR3 consists of 15 residues. V lost 0 bases and J lost 13, with 19 bases in between. Germline lookup yields CDR1 SGHNT and CDR2 YENEEA. CDR3 nucleotides: TGTGCCAGCAGCTTAGATGGGTCGGGACTCGCGAATCAGTTCTTC. Translating it yields CASSLDGSGLANQFF.

J is TRBJ1-2 and V is TRBV12-3 or TRBV12-4; tentative D call: TRBD1 (5 bases). The V gene lost 6 bases and the J gene lost 2 bases, with 10 bases spanning the gap. The CDR3 is 13 amino acids. Written as DNA, the CDR3 is TGTGCCAGCAGGGGAGGGGACAACTATGGCTACACCTTC. It is translated as CASRGGDNYGYTF.

This clone was observed once. The chain combines TRBV15 with TRBJ1-5, with D perhaps matching TRBD1 (5 bases). With 3 bases removed from V and 3 bases from J, the gap between germline ends came to 12 bases. The germline CDR1 and CDR2 sequences are LNHNV and YYDKDF (reference sequence). There are 15 residues in the CDR3. This chain's CDR3 is CATSRGRPNNQPQHF. CDR3 in DNA: TGTGCCACCAGCAGGGGGCGGCCTAACAATCAGCCCCAGCATTTT. Full variable domain (rest looked up from reference TRBV15 and TRBJ1-5): DAMVIQNPRYQVTQFGKPVTLSCSQTLNHNVMYWYQQKSSQAPKLLFHYYDKDFNNEADTPDNFQSRRPNTSFCFLDIRSPGLGDTAMYLCATSRGRPNNQPQHFGDGTRLSIL.

The chain couples TRBV29-1 to TRBJ2-3; TRBD2 might be the D (7 bases). Trimming removed 0 bases from V and 3 bases from J, with 10 bases in between. The CDR3 runs 14 residues. Germline assignment: CDR1 SQVTM and CDR2 ANQGSEA. The CDR3 DNA is TGCAGCGTTGAAGAAGGGGGGGGTACAGATACGCAGTATTTT. This encodes CSVEEGGGTDTQYF.

The gene calls are TRBV19 and TRBJ2-5; D possibly corresponds to TRBD2 (5 bases). The V gene's germline CDR1 is LNHDA and CDR2 SQIVND (reference sequence). V dropped 5 bases and J dropped 4 bases, with 20 bases sitting between them. This CDR3 contains 16 residues. In nucleotides, the CDR3 is TGTGCCAGTAGTCCAGAGGTCCGGCCCCGGGGAGAGACCCAGTACTTC. It specifies CASSPEVRPRGETQYF.

The gene calls are TRBV27 and TRBJ2-1, with TRBD2 matching 10 bases. Germline lookup yields CDR1 MNHEY and CDR2 SMNVEV (reference sequence). This CDR3 is built from 17 residues. Germline trimming cut 5 bases from V and 4 bases from J; bases unmatched to any gene: 11. The CDR3 spells CASSPRTSGLPYNEQFF. DNA of the CDR3: TGTGCCAGCAGTCCGCGGACTAGCGGACTACCATACAATGAGCAGTTCTTC.

This clone was recorded a few times. The chain uses TRBV6-5 and TRBJ2-7; D is uncertain. Trimming removed 6 bases at V and 4 bases at J, with 13 bases between. CDR1 MNHEY and CDR2 SVGAGI come from the germline V gene. The CDR3 contains 13 residues. The CDR3: CASRVLSAYEQYF. The CDR3 nucleotides are TGTGCCAGCAGGGTACTCAGCGCTTACGAGCAGTACTTC.

This chain uses TRBV24-1 with TRBJ2-1; 14 positions match TRBD2. The V gene end was trimmed by 4 bases and the J gene end by 5 bases; junction bases not matched to a gene: 3. Looked up from germline, CDR1 is KGHDR and CDR2 is SFDVKD. CDR3 size: 16 residues. The CDR3 loop is CATSDKGLAGDNEQFF. The CDR3 region has the DNA TGTGCCACCAGTGACAAGGGACTAGCGGGAGACAATGAGCAGTTCTTC.

This sequence joins TRBV4-1 and TRBJ2-3, with 10 bases aligning to TRBD2. Germline V CDR1 and CDR2: MGHRA, YSYEKL. Trimming cost V 4 bases and J 0 bases; bases outside gene matches: 4. The CDR3 is made up of 16 amino acids. The CDR3: CASSRAGGLSTDTQYF. The CDR3 DNA follows: TGCGCCAGCAGCCGAGCGGGGGGGTTAAGCACAGATACGCAGTATTTT.

The V and J genes are TRBV12-3 or TRBV12-4 and TRBJ1-1, with 7 bases fitting TRBD1. Trimming cost V 1 base and J 8 bases; bases outside gene matches: 4. CDR3 length: 13 residues. Here the CDR3 DNA reads TGTGCCAGCAGTTTAGGGCGGACAGGCGAAGCTTTCTTT. This encodes CASSLGRTGEAFF.

This chain links TRBV7-2 with TRBJ1-5; 9 bases agree with TRBD1. Germline CDR1 is SGHTA and CDR2 is FQGNSA. The CDR3 contains 16 residues. V trimming: 0 bases; J trimming: 5 bases; junction bases outside the gene matches: 5. CDR3 coding DNA: TGTGCCAGCAGCTTAGCCTTCCGACAGGGGGATCAGCCCCAGCATTTT. It encodes CASSLAFRQGDQPQHF.

This chain joins TRBV6-4 and TRBJ1-5; unclear D gene. There are 13 residues in the CDR3. The germline V gene has CDR1 MRHNA and CDR2 SNTAGT. Trimming shortened V by 4 bases and J by 4 bases, and 8 bases separated the two germline ends. In DNA form, the CDR3 reads TGTGCCAGCAGTGCTCGGGAGAATCAGCCCCAGCATTTT. Translated: CASSARENQPQHF.